This T cell receptor (beta chain) was sequenced in a study of shared clonotypes between healthy human individuals. Study at large: The study drew on a couple of women and a few men aged 18 to 49 as donors. CD4 naive cells filled three plates per donor, CD4 memory three, CD8 naive two and CD8 memory one. The study's findings and limits: Limitation of the genetic and exposure-history diversity represented came from the few donors.

About this clone: Its specificity is unknown.

Cells designated naive CD8 were CD45RO-negative and were positively selected for CCR7, with terminally differentiated effector memory CD45RA+ cells excluded. Profiled with immunoSEQ multiplex PCR; TCRdb holds only in-frame clones, not every one. The sample has around 1.9 million clones; roughly 91% are singletons. The V gene end was trimmed by 5 bases and the J gene end by 3 bases; junction bases not matched to a gene: 1. Germline V gene data show CDR1 as SGHTA and CDR2 as FQGNSA. The CDR3 is made up of 14 amino acids. Sequencing was carried out using naive CD8+ T cells from PBMCs. The sequence was obtained from a man aged 18 to 35 in good health. Some clones in this sample may be carry-over from other donors' samples. The V call is TRBV7-2, the J call TRBJ2-1; 10 bases map to TRBD2. The CDR3 DNA is TGTGCCAGCAGCGGGACTAGCGACTACAATGAGCAGTTCTTC. Protein product: CASSGTSDYNEQFF.